Below, one T cell receptor beta chain is given with its context. This clone has a handful of counts. What antigen it recognizes has not been identified. The record has no base qualities; no much larger clone is one base away. TCRbeta CDR3 regions were amplified from genomic DNA using the immunoSEQ Assay, a bias-controlled multiplex PCR. The original methods were these. Within the assay, amplification of reference gene primers was used to estimate how many nucleated cells each sample contained. To quantify the absolute abundance of each unique TCRbeta CDR3 rearrangement, sequence reads were collapsed and filtered. Productive Simpson clonality was computed per sample as the square root of Simpson's diversity index over productive rearrangements. Entries here come from immuneACCESS through TCRdb and include only in-frame sequences with V and J called. Some clones fail to appear in such tables; in the studies checked, an unresolved V gene covers under half of the shortfall, and the cause of the remainder is unknown. V, J and clone size derive from that table, while D and trimming were established from the DNA sequence. The sample yields 240,000 or so clones; less than 90% were counted once. 6.2% of the sample goes to the ten largest clones.

The entry originates in a study of blood T cell repertoires in COVID-19 (dated by TCRdb to 2020 to 2022). Some background on the complete study: The collaborator samples originated in the United States, Italy and Spain and spanned the acute and convalescent phases of COVID-19. The material from the prospective study consisted of cDNA or gDNA derived from T cells, B-cell-depleted T cells, or PBMCs. Deeply sampled blood TCRbeta repertoires from subjects exposed to, actively infected with, or recovered from COVID-19 were included in the dataset. The repertoires were made available in a free public database intended to serve as a resource for research on the immune response to SARS-CoV-2. Samples were obtained from the ongoing ImmuneRACE study (first 160 participants) and from about 1,300 subjects provided by 6 global collaborators. Nearly every sample came with metadata listing a de-identified subject ID, COVID-19 status, age in years and sex. Where available, HLA class I and class II types were obtained from metadata supplied by the sample provider rather than from assay-based typing. General conclusions and limits of the study: How much clinical and demographic metadata was included differed by source and by participant, and the metadata was provided uncurated.

CDR1 and CDR2, per the germline V gene, are MDHEN and SYDVKM. V and J are trimmed by 7 bases and 9 bases, and the gene matches miss 13 bases of the junction. The CDR3, cysteine through phenylalanine, is 17 amino acids long. Only CDR3 DNA is held: 51 bases, read in frame from base 1. The collaborating institutions used their own protocols to collect whole blood in K2EDTA tubes. For TCRbeta analysis, collaborators shipped samples in one of three forms: frozen whole blood, isolated PBMCs, or DNA extracted from either of those sample types. The receptor comes from a man aged 60 to 75 with acute or convalescent COVID-19. In this chain, TRBV28 is recombined with TRBJ1-6, with 12 bases matching TRBD1. Sequencing was carried out using peripheral blood. In nucleotide form, the sequence is TGTGCCAGCATCTTAGGGGGGACAGGGGGCGTGGGTTCACCCCTCCACTTT. This sequence encodes CASILGGTGGVGSPLHF.